Shown below are 21 T cell receptor beta chains from a single sample sequenced in a study of T cells after yellow fever vaccination. TCRdb re-called the 5' RACE reads with MiXCR, one entry per CDR3 protein. The profile covers roughly 160,000 distinct CDR3 sequences, with 7% to 10% appearing a single time and roughly 36% taken by the ten largest. Sequencing used CD8+ T cells sorted from PBMCs, obtained 45 days after the yellow fever booster vaccination. The receptor set was obtained from a man younger than 35 who received the YFV17D yellow fever vaccine.

The chain is built from TRBV7-9 and TRBJ1-1, with a possible D match to TRBD1 (5 bases). V shed 5 bases and J shed 1 base, with 14 bases lying between them. The CDR3 runs 15 residues. CDR1 and CDR2 (germline): SEHNR, FQNEAQ (reference sequence). For the CDR3, the DNA is TGTGCCAGCAGCCCAGTACGGGGGGGGAACACTGAAGCTTTCTTT. This gives the protein CASSPVRGGNTEAFF. Together with reference TRBV7-9 and TRBJ1-1, the CDR3 gives the full variable domain: DTGVSQNPRHKITKRGQNVTFRCDPISEHNRLYWYRQTLGQGPEFLTYFQNEAQLEKSRLLSDRFSAERPKGSFSTLEIQRTEQGDSAMYLCASSPVRGGNTEAFFGQGTRLTVV.

This clonotype was observed many times. The CDR3 nucleotides read TGTGCCAGTAGTATAGGCCCCCCCTGGATCAATCAGCCCCAGCATTTT. Residues: CASSIGPPWINQPQHF. The V call is TRBV19, the J call TRBJ1-5; the D is unclear. The CDR3 contains 16 residues. Germline V gene sequence: CDR1 LNHDA, CDR2 SQIVND (reference sequence). V lost 1 base, J lost 3 bases, and 13 bases lay in between.

This clonotype was counted a few times. This chain uses TRBV9 with TRBJ2-1, with 14 bases aligning to TRBD2. This CDR3 contains 16 residues. With V trimmed by 3 bases and J by 9 bases, 8 bases remained unmatched. CDR1 is SGDLS, CDR2 YYNGEE, per germline. CDR3 loop: CASSAGTSGGLGEQFF. The CDR3 DNA reads as TGTGCCAGCAGCGCGGGGACTAGCGGGGGTTTGGGTGAGCAGTTCTTC.

The rearrangement links TRBV27 to TRBJ2-5; possibly TRBD1 for D (6 bases). Germline CDR1 MNHEY, CDR2 SMNVEV (reference sequence). The CDR3 is 15 residues long. V gave up 2 bases and J gave up 2 bases, with 12 bases separating them. The CDR3: CASSLRRDKQETQYF. In nucleotides, the CDR3 is TGTGCCAGCAGTTTACGTAGGGACAAACAAGAGACCCAGTACTTC.

This clonotype was counted at least ten times. The rearrangement links TRBV27 to TRBJ2-7, with D tentatively TRBD1 (5 bases). CDR1 and CDR2 from the germline V gene are MNHEY and SMNVEV (reference sequence). Trimming shortened V by 1 base and J by 2 bases, and 12 bases separated the two germline ends. CDR3 length: 15 residues. This chain's CDR3 is CASSLYPQGTYEQYF. The CDR3 DNA is TGTGCCAGCAGTTTATATCCGCAGGGCACCTACGAGCAGTACTTC.

The V gene is TRBV4-1, the J gene TRBJ2-3; D may be TRBD1 or TRBD2 (6 bases each). The CDR3 runs 16 residues. V was trimmed by 0 bases and J by 1 base, leaving 11 bases between them. From germline, CDR1 is MGHRA and CDR2 YSYEKL. In DNA, the CDR3 is TGCGCCAGCAGCCAAGACGGGGGCCGCCGCACAGATACGCAGTATTTT. Translated: CASSQDGGRRTDTQYF.

Many counts were recorded for this clonotype. The V call is TRBV29-1, the J call TRBJ2-2; maybe TRBD1 (6 bases). Deletions cut 2 bases from V and 4 bases from J, with 11 bases between. This CDR3 contains 14 residues. Germline V gives CDR1 SQVTM, CDR2 ANQGSEA. The DNA of the CDR3 is TGCAGCGTTGAATCTAACAGGGTCACCGGGGAGCTGTTTTTT. Its protein product is CSVESNRVTGELFF.

This clonotype has more than one count but fewer than ten. This chain uses TRBV29-1 with TRBJ2-7, with 10 nucleotides matching TRBD1. V lost 6 bases and J lost 1; bases outside the gene matches: 6. This CDR3 is built from 14 residues. Germline V gives CDR1 SQVTM, CDR2 ANQGSEA. DNA for the CDR3: TGCAGCGTCTACGGGACAGGGGAATCCTACGAGCAGTACTTC. Translating gives CSVYGTGESYEQYF.

Only a few counts were recorded for this clonotype. The chain joins TRBV9 to TRBJ2-2, with no clear D. CDR3 length: 17 amino acids. Germline CDR1 and CDR2: SGDLS and YYNGEE. V dropped 8 bases and J dropped 4 bases, with 24 bases sitting between them. Here the CDR3 reads CASAHPSARPTTGELFF. The CDR3 DNA reads as TGTGCCAGTGCACACCCCTCTGCCAGGCCGACCACCGGGGAGCTGTTTTTT.

This clonotype has just a few counts. The chain joins TRBV4-1 to TRBJ2-2, with 13 bases matching TRBD2. The CDR3 has 18 amino acids. The V gene end was trimmed by 4 bases and the J gene end by 2 bases; junction bases not matched to a gene: 7. Germline-derived CDR1 and CDR2 are MGHRA and YSYEKL. CDR3 in DNA: TGCGCCAGCAGCCCGGGACTAGCGGGGACCCAAAACACCGGGGAGCTGTTTTTT. Translated, it gives CASSPGLAGTQNTGELFF.

This clonotype was picked up a small number of times. V usage is TRBV2 and J usage is TRBJ2-5, with a tentative D call TRBD2 (6 bases). Germline CDR1 reads SNHLY; CDR2 reads FYNNEI. This CDR3 spans 12 amino acids. V lost 4 bases, J lost 7 bases, and 10 bases lay in between. CDR3 amino acids: CASSGERATQYF. Here the CDR3 DNA reads TGTGCCAGCAGTGGGGAGCGGGCGACCCAGTACTTC. The full variable domain, in which reference TRBV2 and TRBJ2-5 provide the parts outside the CDR3, is EPEVTQTPSHQVTQMGQEVILRCVPISNHLYFYWYRQILGQKVEFLVSFYNNEISEKSEIFDDQFSVERPDGSNFTLKIRSTKLEDSAMYFCASSGERATQYFGPGTRLLVL.

This clonotype has only a few counts. The chain carries TRBV7-8 and TRBJ1-1; D gene unclear. There are 17 residues in the CDR3. V dropped 4 bases and J dropped 0 bases, with 18 bases sitting between them. Per germline, CDR1 SGHVS and CDR2 FQNEAQ. CDR3 sequence reads: CASSSGGLTQMNTEAFF. CDR3 DNA: TGTGCCAGCAGCTCTGGCGGACTGACTCAAATGAACACTGAAGCTTTCTTT.

This chain joins TRBV5-6 and TRBJ2-5; no definite D call. CDR3 length: 14 amino acids. Germline V gene sequence: CDR1 SGHDT, CDR2 YYEEEE. Trimming cost V 2 bases and J 1 base, with 9 bases left between them. CDR3 DNA sequence: TGTGCCAGCAGCTTAACAGCCCTCCAAGAGACCCAGTACTTC. Translation: CASSLTALQETQYF.

Ten or more counts support this clonotype. The V gene is TRBV18, the J gene TRBJ2-3; D not certain. The CDR3 spans 12 residues. CDR1 and CDR2 (germline): KGHSH, LQKENI. V lost 4 bases and J lost 1, with 3 bases in between. CDR3 bases: TGTGCCAGCTCACGACGCACAGATACGCAGTATTTT. Protein product: CASSRRTDTQYF.

The V call is TRBV27, the J call TRBJ2-5, with TRBD1 identical over 10 bases. The CDR3 consists of 16 residues. V lost 3 bases to trimming and J lost 2 bases; unmatched junction nucleotides: 6. Germline CDR1 and CDR2: MNHEY and SMNVEV (reference sequence). This CDR3 is CASSLRTGGFQETQYF. The DNA for the CDR3 is TGTGCCAGCAGTTTGAGGACAGGGGGTTTTCAAGAGACCCAGTACTTC.

The genes are TRBV7-9 and TRBJ2-2; 9 bases agree with TRBD1. Germline CDR1 is SEHNR and CDR2 is FQNEAQ (reference sequence). Trimming took 5 bases from V and 0 from J; bases not matched to a gene: 7. The CDR3 is 17 amino acids. In DNA form, the CDR3 reads TGTGCCAGCAGCGACACAGGGGGCCCCCCGAACACCGGGGAGCTGTTTTTT. Translated: CASSDTGGPPNTGELFF.

J is TRBJ2-7 and V is TRBV9; D gene ambiguous. V was cut by 0 bases and J by 1 base, with 8 bases left in between. The germline gives CDR1 SGDLS, CDR2 YYNGEE. The CDR3 extends over 14 amino acids. As DNA, the CDR3 is TGTGCCAGCAGCGTAGCCAGCTTGTCCTACGAGCAGTACTTC. Translating gives CASSVASLSYEQYF.

This clonotype was detected a few times. The chain couples TRBV20-1 to TRBJ2-7; D is possibly TRBD1 or TRBD2 (5 bases each). The length of the CDR3 is 14 residues. V was shortened by 3 bases and J by 4 bases, with 16 bases between the two germline ends. Germline V gives CDR1 DFQATT, CDR2 SNEGSKA (reference sequence). DNA of the CDR3: TGCAGTGCTAGGCCTCGGGGCAGGAGATACGAGCAGTACGTC. Translation: CSARPRGRRYEQYV.

This clonotype has more than one count but fewer than ten. The chain recombines TRBV10-3 with TRBJ1-1; 10 positions match TRBD1. V lost 4 bases to trimming and J lost 5 bases; unmatched junction nucleotides: 4. The germline V gene encodes CDR1 ENHRY and CDR2 SYGVKD. This CDR3 contains 14 residues. Here the CDR3 DNA reads TGTGCCATCAGTGGGGACAGGGGCCCGACTGAAGCTTTCTTT. Translated, it gives CAISGDRGPTEAFF.

The gene calls are TRBV4-3 and TRBJ1-2; D uncertain. The germline V gene encodes CDR1 LGHNA and CDR2 YSLEER. V lost 0 bases, J lost 4 bases, and 12 bases lay in between. This CDR3 has 15 amino acids. Written as DNA, the CDR3 is TGCGCCAGCAGCCAAGAGGTCTCGACGGGCTATGGCTACACCTTC. It translates to CASSQEVSTGYGYTF.

In its sample, this clonotype was seen many times. The V call is TRBV5-1, the J call TRBJ1-2; maybe TRBD1 (5 bases). CDR1 and CDR2 from the germline V gene are SGHRS and YFSETQ. The CDR3 sequence is 15 residues long. With 0 bases removed from V and 1 base from J, the gap between germline ends came to 10 bases. The CDR3 reads CASSLAGPINYGYTF. In DNA, the CDR3 is TGCGCCAGCAGCTTGGCGGGACCGATTAACTATGGCTACACCTTC.